This paragraph covers one T cell receptor (beta chain) sequence. What it recognizes is unknown. This specimen belongs to a study of OX40 agonist ivuxolimab in advanced cancers. Notes on the study in general: Low normalized T-cell clonal expansion also characterized some of the nonresponders. Among the lowest peripheral clonal expansion occurred in 0.1-3.0 mg/kg partial responders.

Clones were sequenced by immunoSEQ multiplex PCR, and TCRdb holds only the in-frame ones, with some missing. This sample has approximately 49,000 clones, with roughly 81% found just once. The V gene's germline CDR1 is MDHEN and CDR2 SYDVKM. V lost 6 bases and J lost 1, with 15 bases in between. The CDR3 covers 15 residues. The source material was CD4+ or CD8+ T cells sorted from blood, sampled in a trial of the OX40 agonist ivuxolimab. The receptor was derived from an adult with an advanced solid tumor such as melanoma, head and neck, liver or kidney cancer. The chain recombines TRBV28 with TRBJ2-5, with D tentatively TRBD2 (6 bases). The CDR3 DNA sequence: TGTGCCAGCAGCCCCTCCGGGACTCCCCAAGAGACCCAGTACTTC. This gives the protein CASSPSGTPQETQYF.